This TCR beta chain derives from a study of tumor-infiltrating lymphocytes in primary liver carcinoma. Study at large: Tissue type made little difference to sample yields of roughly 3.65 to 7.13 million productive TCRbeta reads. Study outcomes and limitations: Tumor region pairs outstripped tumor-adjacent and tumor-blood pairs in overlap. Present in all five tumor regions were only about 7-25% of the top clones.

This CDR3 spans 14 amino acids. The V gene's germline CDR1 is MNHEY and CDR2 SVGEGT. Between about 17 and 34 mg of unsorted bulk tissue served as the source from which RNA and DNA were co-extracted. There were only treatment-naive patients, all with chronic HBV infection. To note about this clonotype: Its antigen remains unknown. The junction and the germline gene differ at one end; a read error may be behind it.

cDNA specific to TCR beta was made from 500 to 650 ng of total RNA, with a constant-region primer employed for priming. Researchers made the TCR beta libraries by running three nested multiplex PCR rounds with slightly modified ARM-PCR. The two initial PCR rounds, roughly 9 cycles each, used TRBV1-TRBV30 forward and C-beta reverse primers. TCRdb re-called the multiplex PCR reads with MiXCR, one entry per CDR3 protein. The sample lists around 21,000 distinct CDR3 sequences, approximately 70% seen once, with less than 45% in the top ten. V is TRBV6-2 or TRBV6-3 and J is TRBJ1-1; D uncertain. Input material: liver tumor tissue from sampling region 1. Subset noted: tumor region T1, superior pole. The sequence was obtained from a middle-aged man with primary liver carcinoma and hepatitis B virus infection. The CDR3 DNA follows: TGTGCCAGCAGTTACCTAGAGCTGAACACTGAAGCTTCCTTC. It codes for CASSYLELNTEASF.